The 31 T cell receptor beta chains presented below share a single source sample, sequenced in a study of regulatory T cells in long-lasting Graves disease. Arm-PCR of CDR3 regions and iRepertoire HTBI primers were used to build TCR beta libraries. Using its own MiXCR run on the multiplex PCR reads, TCRdb lists one record per CDR3 protein. The sample includes 300,000 to 400,000 distinct CDR3 sequences, roughly a fifth of them seen just once. Time point specified: persistent/refractory GD, antithyroid drugs over 5 years with positive TRAb. The TCR library was prepared using RNA isolated from PBMCs. The sequencing used peripheral blood mononuclear cells (PBMCs), collected when the disease was refractory, from a patient treated with antithyroid drugs. These receptors all come from a female donor with Graves disease.

This clonotype was picked up many times. The genes are TRBV7-9 and TRBJ1-4; a possible D gene is TRBD1 (5 bases). Germline CDR1 and CDR2: SEHNR and FQNEAQ (reference sequence). Trimming stripped 6 bases from V and 4 bases from J, with 12 bases between. The CDR3 has 14 amino acids. The CDR3 spells CASSRQNYNEKLFF. The CDR3 DNA is TGTGCCAGCAGTCGACAGAATTATAATGAAAAACTGTTTTTT.

The chain carries TRBV28 and TRBJ1-5, with D hard to call. CDR1 and CDR2 from the germline V gene are MDHEN and SYDVKM. The CDR3 length is 16 residues. The germline V and J ends were trimmed by 2 bases and 0 bases, with 11 bases remaining between them. The CDR3 here is CASSLLGQNSNQPQHF. CDR3 sequence (DNA): TGTGCCAGCAGTTTACTCGGCCAGAATAGCAATCAGCCCCAGCATTTT.

This clonotype was seen a few times. CDR3 sequence reads: CASARDRTGEQYF. CDR3 coding DNA: TGTGCCAGCGCAAGGGACAGGACGGGCGAGCAGTACTTC. The V call is TRBV7-9, the J call TRBJ2-7, with TRBD1 identical over 8 bases. The CDR3 contains 13 residues. Germline assignment: CDR1 SEHNR and CDR2 FQNEAQ (reference sequence). V lost 8 bases and J lost 6; bases outside the gene matches: 9.

There are many counts of this clonotype. This chain links TRBV29-1 with TRBJ2-5; D unclear. Germline lookup yields CDR1 SQVTM and CDR2 ANQGSEA. The CDR3 sequence is 14 residues long. The V gene lost 0 bases and the J gene lost 1 base, with 9 bases spanning the gap. The CDR3 DNA sequence: TGCAGCGTTGAAGAGAACCAGATCCAAGAGACCCAGTACTTC. Residues: CSVEENQIQETQYF.

Ten or more counts support this clonotype. The junction departs from germline at one end; a sequencing error may be responsible. The chain links TRBV12-3 or TRBV12-4 to TRBJ1-6; possible D gene TRBD1, 5 bases. This CDR3 is 13 amino acids long. CDR3 DNA: TGTGCCAGCAGTGTAGCCTGGGGGGAACCCCTCCACTTT. Its translation: CASSVAWGEPLHF.

This sequence joins TRBV7-9 and TRBJ1-2; D is ambiguous. With 5 bases removed from V and 2 bases from J, the gap between germline ends came to 12 bases. The CDR3 contains 14 residues. Germline CDR1 is SEHNR and CDR2 is FQNEAQ (reference sequence). DNA for the CDR3: TGTGCCAGCAGCCAGAGCACACAGAACTATGGCTACACCTTC. Protein: CASSQSTQNYGYTF.

The rearrangement joins TRBV7-3 to TRBJ2-5, with D possibly TRBD2 on 5 matching bases. Trimming cost V 3 bases and J 5 bases, with 10 bases left between them. Germline CDR1 is SGHTA and CDR2 is FQGTGA. The CDR3 sequence is 13 residues long. The CDR3 spells CASSLRVGETQYF. In nucleotides, the CDR3 is TGTGCCAGCAGCTTGCGGGTTGGGGAGACCCAGTACTTC.

Only one count was recorded for this clonotype. The rearrangement joins TRBV7-2 to TRBJ2-7; perhaps D is TRBD1 or TRBD2 (5 bases each). The CDR3 is made up of 14 amino acids. Looked up from germline, CDR1 is SGHTA and CDR2 is FQGNSA. V lost 5 bases and J 2 bases, leaving 13 bases between the germline ends. The CDR3 loop reads CASSNTGTAYEQYF. Written as DNA, the CDR3 is TGTGCCAGCAGCAACACCGGGACCGCCTACGAGCAGTACTTC.

The J gene is TRBJ2-3, the V gene TRBV12-3 or TRBV12-4; TRBD2 might be the D (7 bases). Trimming stripped 5 bases from V and 2 bases from J, with 14 bases between. The CDR3 has 15 amino acids. CDR3 sequence reads: CASSPRGANTDTQYF. CDR3 in DNA: TGTGCCAGCAGTCCCCGGGGGGCGAACACAGATACGCAGTATTTT.

This clonotype was observed many times. CDR3 sequence (DNA): TGTGCCAGCAGAGAGACAGGGGGCAATCAGCCCCAGCATTTT. Translating gives CASRETGGNQPQHF. The chain uses TRBV12-3 or TRBV12-4 and TRBJ1-5, with 8 bases matching TRBD1. This CDR3 has 14 amino acids. V lost 6 bases, J lost 2 bases, and 3 bases stayed unmatched.

Concerning this clonotype itself: With a much larger clone just one base away, this may be a read error. The CDR3 is CASRGTGDYGYTF. The CDR3, as DNA: TGTGCCAGCAGGGGGACAGGGGACTATGGCTACACCTTC. This chain connects TRBV28 to TRBJ1-2; 10 nucleotides align to TRBD1. The CDR3 is 13 residues long. Germline CDR1 is MDHEN and CDR2 is SYDVKM. With 6 bases clipped from V and 3 bases from J, the junction kept 1 base outside the gene matches.

Note on this clonotype: A much larger clonotype is one base distant, so this may be a read error. The CDR3: CANRADRGPYEQYF. CDR3 DNA sequence: TGTGCCAACAGAGCGGACAGGGGCCCCTACGAGCAGTACTTC. The V and J genes are TRBV6-1 and TRBJ2-7, with 9 bases matching TRBD1. After removal of 10 bases from V and 2 bases from J, the junction contained 9 bases not matched to a gene. The length of the CDR3 is 14 residues. The V gene's germline CDR1 is MNHNS and CDR2 SASEGT.

The chain couples TRBV25-1 to TRBJ1-4; D unclear. Trimming cost V 0 bases and J 0 bases, with 5 bases left between them. Germline V gene data show CDR1 as MGHDK and CDR2 as SYGVNS. The CDR3 extends over 15 amino acids. As DNA, the CDR3 is TGTGCCAGCAGTGAATACGGCCCAACTAATGAAAAACTGTTTTTT. The encoded protein is CASSEYGPTNEKLFF.

The chain combines TRBV28 with TRBJ2-7, with 8 nucleotides matching TRBD2. CDR1 and CDR2 from the germline V gene are MDHEN and SYDVKM. The CDR3 sequence is 16 residues long. V trimming: 7 bases; J trimming: 6 bases; junction bases outside the gene matches: 17. The CDR3 protein is CASTPGGVIPHREQYF. The CDR3 DNA follows: TGTGCCAGCACCCCGGGGGGGGTTATCCCGCACCGCGAGCAGTACTTC.

The chain links TRBV3-1 to TRBJ2-5; no clear D. CDR1 and CDR2 (germline): LGHDT, YNNKEL (reference sequence). This CDR3 comprises 14 residues. With 2 bases removed from V and 5 bases from J, the gap between germline ends came to 12 bases. The CDR3 DNA reads as TGTGCCAGCAGCCAATCGACCAGAATGGAGACCCAGTACTTC. Translated, it gives CASSQSTRMETQYF.

Only a few counts were recorded for this clonotype. The CDR3 nucleotides are TGTGCCAGCAGCAAGCAGACAGGGGACTATGGCTACACCTTC. Translation gives CASSKQTGDYGYTF. The chain employs TRBV7-9 and TRBJ1-2, with 8 bases lining up with TRBD1. Germline V gene lookup returns CDR1 SEHNR and CDR2 FQNEAQ (reference sequence). With 5 bases clipped from V and 3 bases from J, the junction kept 5 bases outside the gene matches. The CDR3 length is 14 residues.

This clonotype was recorded many times. The chain joins TRBV11-2 to TRBJ2-7; D uncertain. This CDR3 has 13 amino acids. The germline CDR1 and CDR2 sequences are SGHAT and FQNNGV. V was shortened by 4 bases and J by 6 bases, with 13 bases between the two germline ends. CDR3 bases: TGTGCCAGCAGCTCTGTCAAAAACGGCGAGCAGTACTTC. Protein product: CASSSVKNGEQYF.

This chain uses TRBV5-1 with TRBJ1-3, with D unresolved. The V gene lost 0 bases and the J gene lost 4 bases, with 8 bases spanning the gap. This CDR3 is 14 amino acids long. Germline CDR1 reads SGHRS; CDR2 reads YFSETQ. The CDR3 sequence is CASSLADFGNTIYF. The CDR3 bases are TGCGCCAGCAGCTTGGCAGATTTCGGAAACACCATATATTTT.

This clonotype was seen many times. The chain combines TRBV2 with TRBJ2-7, with 15 bases that match TRBD2. Germline assignment: CDR1 SNHLY and CDR2 FYNNEI. The length of the CDR3 is 18 residues. The V segment lost 4 bases and the J segment 1 base; nucleotides outside the gene matches: 8. The chain's CDR3 is CASSGGLAGGQGSYEQYF. The CDR3, as DNA: TGTGCCAGCAGTGGAGGACTAGCGGGAGGGCAGGGGTCCTACGAGCAGTACTTC.

This clonotype was observed at least ten times. This chain uses TRBV28 with TRBJ2-7, with D unclear. This CDR3 region has 15 residues. Trimming took 3 bases from V and 2 from J, leaving 14 bases between them. CDR1 is MDHEN, CDR2 SYDVKM, per germline. In DNA form, the CDR3 reads TGTGCCAGCAGTTTCCCCCAGAAGTCTCCCTACGAGCAGTACTTC. This gives the protein CASSFPQKSPYEQYF.

This clonotype was seen at least ten times. The chain joins TRBV9 to TRBJ2-7; TRBD1 aligns across 12 bases. With 4 bases clipped from V and 3 bases from J, the junction kept 5 bases outside the gene matches. The CDR3 is 15 amino acids. The germline CDR1 and CDR2 sequences are SGDLS and YYNGEE. The DNA for the CDR3 is TGTGCCAGCAGCCCCGGGACAGGGGGCTACTACGAGCAGTACTTC. Encoded protein: CASSPGTGGYYEQYF.

This clonotype was seen more than once but under ten times. This rearrangement joins TRBV6-5 to TRBJ1-5; D perhaps matches TRBD1 (5 bases). Germline CDR1 and CDR2: MNHEY and SVGAGI. With 4 bases removed from V and 3 bases from J, the gap between germline ends came to 10 bases. The CDR3 spans 14 residues. CDR3 residues: CASSSRQSNQPQHF. Here the CDR3 DNA reads TGTGCCAGCAGTTCCCGACAGTCCAATCAGCCCCAGCATTTT.

V is TRBV20-1 and J is TRBJ2-7; TRBD1 matches 7 bases. This CDR3 spans 16 amino acids. J lost 3 bases, V lost 0 bases, and 11 bases had no gene match. Germline-derived CDR1 and CDR2 are DFQATT and SNEGSKA (reference sequence). For the CDR3, the DNA is TGCAGTGCTAGAGATATGGTGGCAGGGGGATTCTACGAGCAGTACTTC. Its translation: CSARDMVAGGFYEQYF.

This clonotype was observed a handful of times. The V call is TRBV29-1, the J call TRBJ1-2, with 8 bases that match TRBD1. The length of the CDR3 is 13 residues. The V segment lost 6 bases and the J segment 2 bases; nucleotides outside the gene matches: 5. Germline lookup yields CDR1 SQVTM and CDR2 ANQGSEA. In DNA, the CDR3 is TGCAGCGTCACAGGGGGTGGCAACTATGGCTACACCTTC. Residues: CSVTGGGNYGYTF. Looking up the rest from reference TRBV29-1 and TRBJ1-2 gives the full variable domain: SAVISQKPSRDICQRGTSLTIQCQVDSQVTMMFWYRQQPGQSLTLIATANQGSEATYESGFVIDKFPISRPNLTFSTLTVSNMSPEDSSIYLCSVTGGGNYGYTFGSGTRLTVV.

This sequence joins TRBV5-6 and TRBJ2-6; possibly TRBD1 or TRBD2 for D (5 bases each). Trimming removed 4 bases at V and 3 bases at J, with 11 bases between. Germline V gene sequence: CDR1 SGHDT, CDR2 YYEEEE. This CDR3 region has 15 residues. The CDR3 sequence is CASSLRGVGANVLTF. The CDR3 DNA sequence: TGTGCCAGCAGCCTGAGAGGGGTTGGGGCCAACGTCCTGACTTTC.

In its sample, this clonotype was seen a few times. J is TRBJ2-1 and V is TRBV29-1; D remains ambiguous. The CDR3 consists of 14 residues. Trimming took off 6 bases at V and 2 bases at J, with 14 bases between the two ends. From germline, CDR1 is SQVTM and CDR2 ANQGSEA. CDR3 bases: TGCAGCGTGGGTATGTTAAGTCCCTACAATGAGCAGTTCTTC. Its translation is CSVGMLSPYNEQFF.

The chain couples TRBV4-2 to TRBJ2-2; unclear D gene. Germline values: CDR1 LGHNA, CDR2 YNFKEQ. The CDR3 has 15 residues. Between the trimmed V and J ends, which lost 1 base and 7 bases, there was a span of 13 bases. CDR3 sequence (DNA): TGTGCCAGCAGCCAAGTGCCCAAGGAGAACGGGGAGCTGTTTTTT. Translation: CASSQVPKENGELFF.

This clonotype was picked up many times. The genes are TRBV30 and TRBJ1-2; D unresolved. CDR3 length: 14 residues. Trimming removed 1 base from V and 2 bases from J, with 11 bases in between. In germline, CDR1 is GTSNPN, CDR2 SVGIG (reference sequence). As DNA, the CDR3 is TGTGCCTGGAGTGGCAGGTCGCCCAACTATGGCTACACCTTC. Translated, it gives CAWSGRSPNYGYTF.

This clonotype has at least ten counts. The V call is TRBV12-3 or TRBV12-4, the J call TRBJ1-1, with unresolved D. V was pared by 6 bases and J by 5 bases, with 10 bases between. The CDR3 has 12 amino acids. The CDR3 DNA reads TGTGCCAGCAGCTTGGCGGGGACTGAAGCTTTCTTT. Its translation is CASSLAGTEAFF.

On this clonotype itself: This may be a read error, as it is one base from a much larger clone. The CDR3 does not end in the conserved phenylalanine or tryptophan, so this is likely a read error. The chain employs TRBV20-1 and TRBJ1-1; 10 positions agree with TRBD1. This CDR3 is 15 amino acids long. Germline lookup yields CDR1 DFQATT and CDR2 SNEGSKA (reference sequence). Germline trimming cut 3 bases from V and 2 bases from J; bases unmatched to any gene: 6. The CDR3 sequence is CSARWTGGVNTEAFL. For the CDR3, the DNA is TGCAGTGCTAGGTGGACAGGGGGAGTCAACACTGAAGCTTTCCTT.

This clonotype showed up many times. J is TRBJ2-5 and V is TRBV28, with D perhaps given as TRBD1 or TRBD2 (5 bases each). The CDR3 is 15 amino acids. Germline V gene sequence: CDR1 MDHEN, CDR2 SYDVKM. Trimming removed 6 bases from V and 5 bases from J, with 19 bases in between. The DNA for the CDR3 is TGTGCCAGCAGCAGACCAGGGACCCCCCCCGAGACCCAGTACTTC. It translates to CASSRPGTPPETQYF.